Below are 8 T cell receptor beta chains sequenced from a single sample in a study of HIV-infected patients and healthy controls. cDNA was made from around 0.5 ug RNA using alpha and beta constant primers. Alpha and beta chain libraries were made separately by chain-specific third strand synthesis with multiplexing indices. TCRdb itself ran the 5' RACE reads through MiXCR, one entry per CDR3 protein. The sample comprises roughly 11,000 distinct CDR3 sequences, around 5% of which are singletons, and roughly 3.8% rests with the top ten. The repertoire came from unfractionated whole blood and reflected all unsorted peripheral T cells. The sequenced sample was blood. The receptors come from an adult in good health.

In its sample, this clonotype was seen many times. The V and J genes are TRBV3-1 and TRBJ2-3; 9 positions match TRBD2. From germline, CDR1 is LGHDT and CDR2 YNNKEL (reference sequence). This CDR3 has 18 amino acids. Trimming at V came to 1 base and at J to 0 bases, leaving 8 bases not matched to a gene. The CDR3 DNA sequence: TGTGCCAGCAGCCAAGGAATTCGACTAGCGGCTAGCACAGATACGCAGTATTTT. Translated, it gives CASSQGIRLAASTDTQYF.

There are many counts of this clonotype. The V gene is TRBV29-1, the J gene TRBJ2-7; D is ambiguous. CDR3 size: 12 residues. Trimming cost V 4 bases and J 4 bases, with 11 bases left between them. From germline, CDR1 is SQVTM and CDR2 ANQGSEA. CDR3 nucleotides: TGCAGCGTTGCAAGCGACATGTACGAGCAGTACTTC. Translated, it gives CSVASDMYEQYF.

In this sample, this clonotype turned up many times. The chain combines TRBV19 with TRBJ2-6; TRBD1 is a possible D gene (5 bases). CDR1 LNHDA and CDR2 SQIVND come from the germline V gene (reference sequence). Deletions cut 5 bases from V and 2 bases from J, with 7 bases between. The CDR3 has 14 amino acids. The CDR3: CASSFRAGANVLTF. The CDR3 region has the DNA TGTGCCAGTAGTTTCAGGGCTGGGGCCAACGTCCTGACTTTC.

The chain links TRBV5-1 to TRBJ2-5, with D perhaps matching TRBD2 (6 bases). With 6 bases removed from V and 0 bases from J, the gap between germline ends came to 6 bases. The germline CDR1 and CDR2 sequences are SGHRS and YFSETQ. The CDR3 loop spans 12 amino acids. The CDR3 coding sequence is TGCGCCAGCACGGGAGACCAAGAGACCCAGTACTTC. Amino acid sequence: CASTGDQETQYF.

A single count supports this clonotype. A read error may be the cause here, since a much bigger clone is one base away. V gene TRBV7-9 combines with J gene TRBJ2-2; perhaps TRBD2 as D (6 bases). The CDR3 runs 14 residues. Germline-derived CDR1 and CDR2 are SEHNR and FQNEAQ (reference sequence). The CDR3 spells CASSYHSGTGEVFF. The DNA of the CDR3 is TGTGCCAGCAGCTACCACTCCGGGACCGGGGAGGTGTTTTTT.

By frequency in the sample, this clonotype is medium-sized. V and J are TRBV20-1 and TRBJ2-7, with TRBD2 matching over 8 bases. The CDR3 length is 13 residues. Per germline, CDR1 DFQATT and CDR2 SNEGSKA (reference sequence). The V segment lost 6 bases and the J segment 3 bases; nucleotides outside the gene matches: 7. The CDR3 DNA reads as TGCAGTGCAGAAGCGGGGGCACACTACGAGCAGTACTTC. This gives the protein CSAEAGAHYEQYF.

This clonotype came up many times. The chain combines TRBV29-1 with TRBJ2-3; 7 nucleotides match TRBD2. This CDR3 has 15 amino acids. CDR1 and CDR2 from the germline V gene are SQVTM and ANQGSEA. J lost 4 bases, V lost 3 bases, and 10 bases had no gene match. CDR3 loop: CSVDSGHGRPDTQYF. The CDR3 region has the DNA TGCAGCGTTGATAGCGGGCACGGACGACCAGATACGCAGTATTTT.

This clonotype ranks as medium-sized. The rearrangement links TRBV12-3 or TRBV12-4 to TRBJ1-2; 9 nucleotides agree with TRBD1. This CDR3 contains 16 residues. CDR3 nucleotides: TGTGCTACACTCTCCAGGGACAGGGCTTCTAACTATGGCTACACCTTC. It translates to CATLSRDRASNYGYTF.